This TCR beta chain was recovered during a study of blood T cells in healthy people across ages. As concerns this clonotype: The antigen remains undetermined.

Points from the study as a whole: Naive T cell percentage and TCR beta diversity correlated strongly. Unsorted PBMC material precluded a definitive naive versus antigen-experienced comparison. Observed TCR beta diversity per million T cells went down as age went up. This fall followed a roughly linear course with age.

For the second PCR, which ran for 7 to 11 cycles, a sample-barcoded 5' primer and a J-beta primer mix were used. TCRdb called the 5' RACE reads again in MiXCR, with one record for every CDR3 protein. There are some 1 million distinct CDR3 sequences in the sample; around 43% occur only once, and approximately 17% lies in the top ten. The donors, aged roughly 6 to 90, were healthy Caucasians from Russia. Unmatched junction bases numbered 11, after V lost 4 bases and J lost 3 bases. The V gene's germline CDR1 is SEHNR and CDR2 FQNEAQ (reference sequence). The CDR3 length is 16 residues. This chain connects TRBV7-9 to TRBJ2-7; TRBD1 matches at 8 bases. The receptor was isolated from a woman aged 55-75 years in good health. The sequencing sample was made of blood. The CDR3 region is CASSSLRGQVYYEQYF. The CDR3 DNA follows: TGTGCCAGCAGCTCCCTCAGGGGACAGGTATACTACGAGCAGTACTTC.